The 22 T cell receptor beta chains below all came from one sample that was sequenced in a study of blood T cells in healthy people across ages. Alongside a J-beta primer mix, a sample-barcoded 5' primer served in a second PCR lasting about 6 to 11 cycles. TCRdb re-called the 5' RACE reads with MiXCR, one entry per CDR3 protein. This sample has around 700,000 distinct CDR3 sequences, with just under 25% found just once. This sample also appeared in a second study, on T cells of mothers and their children.

The sequenced material came from blood. The source is a boy younger than 18 in good health.

This chain connects TRBV6-1 to TRBJ2-1; 9 bases map to TRBD2. CDR3 length equals 16 residues. Germline V gene lookup returns CDR1 MNHNS and CDR2 SASEGT. With V trimmed by 6 bases and J by 4 bases, 10 bases remained unmatched. CDR3 region: CASRSQTSGYYNEQFF. Here the CDR3 DNA reads TGTGCCAGCAGATCCCAGACTAGCGGATATTACAATGAGCAGTTCTTC.

At least ten counts were recorded for this clonotype. The chain employs TRBV27 and TRBJ2-7; D remains unclear. V was pared by 3 bases and J by 3 bases, with 9 bases between. This CDR3 comprises 13 residues. Germline-derived CDR1 and CDR2 are MNHEY and SMNVEV (reference sequence). The CDR3 is CASSLTGNYEQYF. CDR3 in DNA: TGTGCCAGCAGTTTGACTGGGAACTACGAGCAGTACTTC.

This clonotype has only a few counts. Compared with germline, one end of the junction differs, possibly owing to a read error. The chain carries TRBV2 and TRBJ2-1, with D tentatively TRBD2 (5 bases). Germline CDR1 and CDR2: SNHLY and FYNNEI. The CDR3 is 15 amino acids. The CDR3 DNA follows: TGCGCCAGCAGTGAATTCAGCGGATCCTACAATGAGCAGTTCTTC. Its protein product is CASSEFSGSYNEQFF. Combining the CDR3 with reference TRBV2 and TRBJ2-1 gives the whole variable domain EPEVTQTPSHQVTQMGQEVILRCVPISNHLYFYWYRQILGQKVEFLVSFYNNEISEKSEIFDDQFSVERPDGSNFTLKIRSTKLEDSAMYFCASSEFSGSYNEQFFGPGTRLTVL.

J is TRBJ2-5 and V is TRBV10-2; a weak D match, TRBD2 (6 bases). This CDR3 is built from 14 residues. V gave up 6 bases and J gave up 2 bases, with 13 bases separating them. CDR1 is WSHSY and CDR2 is SAAADI in the germline V gene. The CDR3 DNA is TGCGCCAGCAGGATGGATAGCGGACAAGAGACCCAGTACTTC. Translated: CASRMDSGQETQYF.

The CDR3 sequence is CASSVGTGEASYNEQFF. The CDR3, as DNA: TGTGCCAGCAGCGTAGGTACAGGGGAGGCCTCCTACAATGAGCAGTTCTTC. The genes are TRBV9 and TRBJ2-1, with D possibly being TRBD1 (7 bases). Looked up from germline, CDR1 is SGDLS and CDR2 is YYNGEE. The ends were cut back, 0 bases at V and 0 bases at J, with 13 bases in the middle. The CDR3 runs 17 residues.

The gene calls are TRBV12-3 or TRBV12-4 and TRBJ2-3; 9 positions match TRBD1. The CDR3 extends over 14 amino acids. The V and J ends lost 5 bases and 5 bases, in that order; junction bases with no gene match: 5. The CDR3 reads CASSRGTGQDTQYF. For the CDR3, the DNA is TGTGCCAGCAGTCGGGGGACAGGGCAAGATACGCAGTATTTT.

CDR3 amino acids: CASSPGLAREQYF. CDR3 bases: TGTGCCAGCAGCCCAGGACTAGCGCGCGAGCAGTACTTC. The chain has TRBV14 and TRBJ2-1, with 9 bases fitting TRBD2. The J call may be mistaken, given a closer DNA end match to TRBJ2-7. Looked up from germline, CDR1 is SGHDN and CDR2 is FVKESK. This CDR3 is built from 13 residues.

This clonotype has just a few counts. This sequence joins TRBV7-2 and TRBJ2-5, with 7 bases matching TRBD1. The end of the DNA aligns better with TRBJ2-7, so the J call may be wrong. CDR1 and CDR2 (germline): SGHTA, FQGNSA. CDR3 size: 15 residues. The CDR3 DNA follows: TGTGCCAGCAGCTTTTACAGGGGTCCAGCCTACGAGCAGTACTTC. This codes for CASSFYRGPAYEQYF.

This clonotype was recorded a few times. The V and J genes are TRBV5-6 and TRBJ2-2; 7 bases align to TRBD1. V gave up 3 bases and J gave up 0 bases; unmatched junction bases: 5. The CDR3 loop spans 16 amino acids. The germline CDR1 and CDR2 sequences are SGHDT and YYEEEE. CDR3 amino acids: CASSSTGQANTGELFF. In DNA, the CDR3 is TGTGCCAGCAGCTCAACAGGACAGGCGAACACCGGGGAGCTGTTTTTT.

This clonotype was counted between two and nine times. V gene TRBV6-5 combines with J gene TRBJ1-1; D unclear. Germline CDR1 MNHEY, CDR2 SVGAGI. V lost 2 bases and J lost 8, with 15 bases in between. This CDR3 has 14 amino acids. CDR3 DNA sequence: TGTGCCAGCAGTTACGCTCAGGACCGCACGGAAGCTTTCTTT. It codes for CASSYAQDRTEAFF.

In its sample, this clonotype was seen a few times. The chain combines TRBV28 with TRBJ1-2; perhaps TRBD1 as D (6 bases). The V gene lost 6 bases and the J gene lost 2 bases, with 22 bases spanning the gap. The CDR3 totals 17 residues. CDR1 is MDHEN and CDR2 is SYDVKM in the germline V gene. CDR3 DNA sequence: TGTGCCAGCAGCACAGGGCTTCTATCCTCCAAAAACTATGGCTACACCTTC. Translating gives CASSTGLLSSKNYGYTF.

CDR3 DNA sequence: TGTGCCAGCAGCCAAGGGACAGGCCCTGGCTACACCTTC. This gives the protein CASSQGTGPGYTF. This chain joins TRBV3-1 and TRBJ1-2, with 7 bases identical to TRBD1. The V gene end was trimmed by 1 base and the J gene end by 7 bases; junction bases not matched to a gene: 3. From germline, CDR1 is LGHDT and CDR2 YNNKEL (reference sequence). This CDR3 has 13 amino acids. Full variable domain (missing parts from reference TRBV3-1 and TRBJ1-2): DTAVSQTPKYLVTQMGNDKSIKCEQNLGHDTMYWYKQDSKKFLKIMFSYNNKELIINETVPNRFSPKSPDKAHLNLHINSLELGDSAVYFCASSQGTGPGYTFGSGTRLTVV.

The chain couples TRBV4-1 to TRBJ1-2; no clear D. Deletions cut 5 bases from V and 4 bases from J, with 17 bases between. Germline V CDR1 and CDR2: MGHRA, YSYEKL. The CDR3 is made up of 15 amino acids. This CDR3 is CASSFGPPSPYGYTF. The CDR3 DNA reads TGCGCCAGCAGCTTTGGGCCTCCCTCCCCCTATGGCTACACCTTC.

The chain uses TRBV6-1 and TRBJ2-7; 7 bases fit TRBD1. The CDR3 has 13 residues. Trimming at V came to 7 bases and at J to 5 bases, leaving 8 bases not matched to a gene. CDR1 and CDR2 from the germline V gene are MNHNS and SASEGT. In DNA, the CDR3 is TGTGCCAGCAAGTGGTCGGGGACAGACGAGCAGTACTTC. Translated, it gives CASKWSGTDEQYF.

The V and J genes are TRBV27 and TRBJ2-1, with D maybe TRBD2 (7 bases). V was trimmed by 5 bases and J by 7 bases, leaving 15 bases between them. Germline CDR1 is MNHEY and CDR2 is SMNVEV (reference sequence). There are 14 residues in the CDR3. The CDR3 sequence: CASSPLGGGNEQFF. The CDR3 DNA reads TGTGCCAGCAGTCCCCTAGGGGGGGGGAATGAGCAGTTCTTC.

The chain recombines TRBV12-3 or TRBV12-4 with TRBJ2-3; TRBD1 aligns across 12 bases. After removal of 6 bases from V and 4 bases from J, the junction contained 5 bases not matched to a gene. This CDR3 has 15 amino acids. The DNA of the CDR3 is TGTGCCAGCAGGCCCGGGACAGGGGGCCCAGATACGCAGTATTTT. Amino acids: CASRPGTGGPDTQYF.

This clonotype was detected only a few times. The chain employs TRBV27 and TRBJ2-3; TRBD2 might be the D (6 bases). Germline CDR1 is MNHEY and CDR2 is SMNVEV (reference sequence). Trimming removed 7 bases at V and 0 bases at J, with 11 bases between. The CDR3 covers 14 residues. CDR3 protein: CASTIRGSTDTQYF. CDR3 sequence (DNA): TGTGCCAGCACCATTCGGGGGAGCACAGATACGCAGTATTTT.

In its sample, this clonotype was seen a few times. The chain links TRBV4-3 to TRBJ2-7; D is ambiguous. The germline V gene has CDR1 LGHNA and CDR2 YSLEER. This CDR3 region has 14 residues. Deletions cut 0 bases from V and 7 bases from J, with 13 bases between. The chain's CDR3 is CASSQDRAIQEQYF. The CDR3 nucleotides are TGCGCCAGCAGCCAAGATCGGGCGATTCAGGAGCAGTACTTC.

The chain uses TRBV5-1 and TRBJ1-1; 11 nucleotides match TRBD1. This CDR3 region has 14 residues. CDR1 is SGHRS and CDR2 is YFSETQ in the germline V gene. With 4 bases clipped from V and 5 bases from J, the junction kept 4 bases outside the gene matches. CDR3 loop: CASSLDRGRTEAFF. CDR3 DNA sequence: TGCGCCAGCAGCCTGGACAGGGGGCGGACTGAAGCTTTCTTT.

This clonotype has a count of ten or more. The genes are TRBV29-1 and TRBJ2-3, with no clear D. Trimming stripped 7 bases from V and 2 bases from J, with 10 bases between. CDR1 is SQVTM, CDR2 ANQGSEA, per germline. This CDR3 region has 12 residues. CDR3 nucleotides: TGCAGCGCCTCCATTTTCACAGATACGCAGTATTTT. It translates to CSASIFTDTQYF.

The chain uses TRBV27 and TRBJ2-2; 9 bases match TRBD1. This CDR3 spans 15 amino acids. CDR1 and CDR2 (germline): MNHEY, SMNVEV (reference sequence). With 6 bases clipped from V and 6 bases from J, the junction kept 8 bases outside the gene matches. CDR3 nucleotides: TGTGCCAGCAGCAGATTCGGACAGGGGTCCGGGGAGCTGTTTTTT. As protein: CASSRFGQGSGELFF.

This chain connects TRBV5-1 to TRBJ1-2; unclear D gene. Germline V CDR1 and CDR2: SGHRS, YFSETQ. This CDR3 has 16 amino acids. V was clipped by 7 bases and J by 3 bases, with 22 bases between them. CDR3: CASAVSYGVQYYGYTF. The DNA for the CDR3 is TGCGCCAGCGCCGTTTCCTACGGTGTGCAGTACTATGGCTACACCTTC.